Following are 7 T cell receptor beta chains from one sample sequenced in a study of control samples from healthy donors and cancer patients. Method: immunoSEQ multiplex PCR; TCRdb's copy keeps in-frame clones and lacks some. The sample lists 140,000 to 150,000 clones, 75% to 90% occurring once. The specimen was blood. These receptors originate from a man aged 30 to 39 in good health.

The table lists this clone with a few counts. The same CDR3 can be traced to other DNA sequences in this sample. The CDR3 is CASSSDGPTDTQYF. The DNA of the CDR3 is TGTGCCAGCAGCTCCGACGGGCCCACAGATACGCAGTATTTT. J is TRBJ2-3 and V is TRBV7-2; the D is unclear. CDR3 size: 14 residues. Trimming pared 4 bases from V and 2 bases from J, leaving 10 bases between. CDR1 SGHTA and CDR2 FQGNSA come from the germline V gene.

The chain is built from TRBV5-1 and TRBJ2-1, with 7 positions matching TRBD2. The CDR3 is 15 residues long. Germline-derived CDR1 and CDR2 are SGHRS and YFSETQ. The V gene end was trimmed by 0 bases and the J gene end by 8 bases; junction bases not matched to a gene: 8. The CDR3 spells CASSLEGRVSDEQFF. The CDR3 DNA sequence: TGCGCCAGCAGCTTGGAAGGGAGGGTTTCCGATGAGCAGTTCTTC.

This sequence joins TRBV7-2 and TRBJ1-5; TRBD1 matches at 9 bases. The junction had 9 bases not matched to a gene; V was cut back by 5 bases and J by 4 bases. The CDR3 spans 16 residues. Germline V gives CDR1 SGHTA, CDR2 FQGNSA. CDR3 bases: TGTGCCAGCAGCAATGGGGACAGGGTACAAAATCAGCCCCAGCATTTT. Encoded protein: CASSNGDRVQNQPQHF.

This clone was seen just once. This chain joins TRBV5-4 and TRBJ2-7; a possible D gene is TRBD1 (6 bases). V shed 4 bases and J shed 2 bases, with 19 bases lying between them. CDR1 is SGHNT, CDR2 YYREEE, per germline (reference sequence). The CDR3 runs to 16 residues. The CDR3, as DNA: TGTGCCAGCAGCCAACACCTCGGGACACTCGCCTACGAGCAGTACTTC. It codes for CASSQHLGTLAYEQYF.

This chain connects TRBV3-1 (or the pseudogene TRBV3-2) to TRBJ2-3, with 10 bases aligning to TRBD2. The germline V gene encodes CDR1 LGHDT and CDR2 YNNKEL (reference sequence). V shed 1 base and J 3 bases; nucleotides not matched to a gene: 7. This CDR3 spans 17 amino acids. CDR3 loop: CASSQAASGRRTDTQYF. The DNA of the CDR3 is TGTGCCAGCAGCCAAGCCGCTAGCGGGAGAAGGACAGATACGCAGTATTTT.

This clone has only a few counts. This chain connects TRBV2 to TRBJ1-2, with no clear D. The V and J ends lost 7 bases and 3 bases respectively, with 12 bases between them. Looked up from germline, CDR1 is SNHLY and CDR2 is FYNNEI. This CDR3 is built from 13 residues. This chain's CDR3 is CASNLQLDYGYTF. DNA for the CDR3: TGTGCCAGCAATCTACAGCTAGACTATGGCTACACCTTC.

The CDR3 sequence is CASNPGGTEAFF. The CDR3 DNA sequence: TGTGCCAGCAATCCGGGGGGCACTGAAGCTTTCTTT. The chain uses TRBV12-3 or TRBV12-4 and TRBJ1-1; D perhaps matches TRBD1 (5 bases). V lost 7 bases and J lost 4, with 10 bases in between. The CDR3 runs 12 residues.